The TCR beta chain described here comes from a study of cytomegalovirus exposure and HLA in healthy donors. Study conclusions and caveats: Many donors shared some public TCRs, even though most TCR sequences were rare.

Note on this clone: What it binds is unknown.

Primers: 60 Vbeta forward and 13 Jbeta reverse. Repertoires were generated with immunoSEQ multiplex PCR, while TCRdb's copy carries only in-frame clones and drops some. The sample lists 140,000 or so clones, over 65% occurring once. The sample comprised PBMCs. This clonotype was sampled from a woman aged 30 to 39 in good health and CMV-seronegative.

The CDR3 reads CASSEQQGTEAFF. DNA of the CDR3: TGTGCCAGCAGCGAACAACAGGGCACTGAAGCTTTCTTT. V usage is TRBV7-9 and J usage is TRBJ1-1, with D possibly matching TRBD1 (6 bases). V was cut by 5 bases and J by 4 bases, with 11 bases left in between. Germline V gene data show CDR1 as SEHNR and CDR2 as FQNEAQ (reference sequence). The CDR3 extends over 13 amino acids. Full variable domain (missing parts from reference TRBV7-9 and TRBJ1-1): DTGVSQNPRHKITKRGQNVTFRCDPISEHNRLYWYRQTLGQGPEFLTYFQNEAQLEKSRLLSDRFSAERPKGSFSTLEIQRTEQGDSAMYLCASSEQQGTEAFFGQGTRLTVV.